Sequencing of this TCR beta chain was carried out in a study of blood T cell repertoires in COVID-19 (dated by TCRdb to 2018 to 2021). About the investigation overall: Collaborator samples came from the United States, Italy and Spain and covered acute and convalescent phases of COVID-19. HLA class I and class II types, where available, came from metadata supplied by the sample provider rather than from assay-based typing. The repertoires were released in a freely available public database meant as a resource for research on the immune response to SARS-CoV-2. The sample metadata nearly always contained a de-identified subject ID, COVID-19 status, age in years and sex. Subjects who had been exposed to COVID-19, were actively infected with it, or had recovered from it provided the deeply sampled blood TCRbeta repertoires that made up the dataset. The samples were drawn from two sources: the first 160 participants of the ongoing ImmuneRACE study, and 1,000 to 1,500 subjects contributed by 6 global collaborators. The material from the prospective study consisted of cDNA or gDNA derived from T cells, B-cell-depleted T cells, or PBMCs. On the study overall, not on this receptor specifically: The amount of clinical and demographic metadata varied by source and participant and was provided uncurated.

TCRbeta CDR3 regions were amplified from genomic DNA by means of the immunoSEQ Assay, a bias-controlled multiplex PCR. In the original analysis: Nucleated cell counts per sample were estimated from amplification of reference gene primers within the assay. To quantify the absolute abundance of each unique TCRbeta CDR3 rearrangement, sequence reads were collapsed and filtered. For each sample, productive Simpson clonality was calculated as the square root of Simpson's diversity index over productive rearrangements. TCRdb retrieved this table from immuneACCESS and kept in-frame rearrangements only. Not all clones are present; in checked studies, unresolved V genes account for under half, and no reason is known for the remainder. The V and J calls and clone size come from that table; D and trimming were worked out from the DNA. In this sample the table shows fewer than 350,000 clones, approximately 91% of which occur a single time. The ten largest clones take up around 0.9% of the sample.

A note on this clone: Its antigen is not yet known. Per-base qualities were not stored, and no clone one base away is much larger.

Enrolling through a virtual design, the prospective study's participants ranged in age from roughly 18 to 95 years and lived across about two dozen United States geographic areas. To assign participants to cohorts, the prospective study relied on clinical history that participants themselves reported in a screening survey and a study questionnaire. For ImmuneRACE Cohort 3, a participant was defined as recovered based on two consecutive negative NP/OP PCR tests, clearance by a healthcare professional, or resolution of symptoms. Mobile phlebotomists in the prospective study collected whole blood, serum and a nasopharyngeal or oropharyngeal swab from every participant. Additional blood draws and questionnaires over a roughly two-month period could optionally be provided by prospective study participants. Before DNA extraction, prospective study blood samples were shipped either frozen or at room temperature.

The CDR3 sequence holds 12 residues, the cysteine and phenylalanine included. Only the CDR3 DNA is retained, 36 bases long and in frame from the first base. CDR1 is given as SQVTM and CDR2 as ANQGSEA, both from the germline V gene. V is cut back by 6 bases and J by 5 bases, with 5 bases in the junction unmatched. This clonotype was sampled from a woman aged 25 to 39 who had recovered from COVID-19. The chain uses TRBV29-1 and TRBJ2-5, with TRBD1 identical over 8 junction bases. Sequencing was carried out using PBMCs or T cells enriched from blood (not recorded which). The CDR3: CSVTDRVETQYF. The nucleotides read TGCAGCGTGACGGACAGGGTGGAGACCCAGTACTTC.